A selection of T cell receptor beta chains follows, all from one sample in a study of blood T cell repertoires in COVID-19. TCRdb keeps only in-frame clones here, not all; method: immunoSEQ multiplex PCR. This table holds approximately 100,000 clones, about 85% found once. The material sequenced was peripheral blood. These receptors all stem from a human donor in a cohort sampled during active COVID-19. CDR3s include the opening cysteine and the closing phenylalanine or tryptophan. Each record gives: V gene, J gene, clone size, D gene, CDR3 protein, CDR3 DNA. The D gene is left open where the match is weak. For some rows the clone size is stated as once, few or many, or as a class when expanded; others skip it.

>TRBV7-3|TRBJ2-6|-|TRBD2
CASRGAGANVLTF
TGTGCCAGCCGGGGGGCTGGGGCCAACGTCCTGACTTTC
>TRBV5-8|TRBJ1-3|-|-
CASRTLRTAGNTIYF
TGTGCCAGCAGGACACTAAGGACAGCTGGAAACACCATATATTTT
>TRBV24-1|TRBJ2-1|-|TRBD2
CATSDLWTWIGTSRINEQFF
TGTGCCACCAGTGATTTATGGACATGGATCGGGACTAGCCGAATCAATGAGCAGTTCTTC
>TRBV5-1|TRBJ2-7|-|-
CASSYWDISYEQYF
TGCGCCAGCAGCTACTGGGACATATCCTACGAGCAGTACTTC
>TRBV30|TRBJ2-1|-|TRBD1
CAFVSGGYNEQFF
TGTGCCTTCGTATCAGGGGGCTACAATGAGCAGTTCTTC
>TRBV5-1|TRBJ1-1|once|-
CASSLVVNTEAFF
TGCGCCAGCAGCCTGGTCGTGAACACTGAAGCTTTCTTT
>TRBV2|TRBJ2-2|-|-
CASRRTDNTGELFF
TGTGCCAGCAGACGGACAGATAACACCGGGGAGCTGTTTTTT
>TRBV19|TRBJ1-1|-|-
CASRRQVGDTEAFF
TGTGCCAGTAGGAGACAGGTTGGGGACACTGAAGCTTTCTTT
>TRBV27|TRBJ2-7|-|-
CASGNFYEQYF
TGTGCCAGCGGTAACTTCTACGAGCAGTACTTC
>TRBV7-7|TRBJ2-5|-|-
CASSHNVWDSKSLETQYF
TGTGCTAGCAGCCACAATGTGTGGGACTCAAAGTCTCTTGAGACCCAGTACTTC
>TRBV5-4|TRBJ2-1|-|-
CASSPGTTYSYNEQFF
TGTGCCAGCAGCCCCGGGACAACATACTCCTACAATGAGCAGTTCTTC
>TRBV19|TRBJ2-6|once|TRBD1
CASRLEGQGAAGANVLTF
TGTGCCAGTAGGCTCGAGGGACAGGGGGCAGCGGGGGCCAACGTCCTGACTTTC
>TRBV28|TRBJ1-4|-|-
CASRTQGHGEKLFF
TGTGCCAGCAGGACGCAGGGGCATGGTGAAAAACTGTTTTTT
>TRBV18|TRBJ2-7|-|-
CASSPMMTVSLYEQYF
TGTGCCAGCTCACCCATGATGACAGTCAGCTTATACGAGCAGTACTTC
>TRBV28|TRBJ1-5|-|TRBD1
CASRPQGAGQPQHF
TGTGCCAGCCGCCCCCAGGGGGCGGGTCAGCCCCAGCATTTT
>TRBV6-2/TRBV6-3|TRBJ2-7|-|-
CASSYLIGVYEQYF
TGTGCCAGCAGTTACTTAATCGGGGTCTACGAGCAGTACTTC
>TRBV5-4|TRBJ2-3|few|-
CASSAYTDTQYF
TGTGCCAGCAGCGCGTACACAGATACGCAGTATTTT
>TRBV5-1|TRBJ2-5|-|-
CASSTLGGTKETQYF
TGCGCCAGCAGCACGTTGGGCGGGACCAAAGAGACCCAGTACTTC
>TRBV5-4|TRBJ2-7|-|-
CASSLGGGGNSYEQYF
TGTGCCAGCAGCTTGGGAGGTGGCGGCAACTCCTACGAGCAGTACTTC
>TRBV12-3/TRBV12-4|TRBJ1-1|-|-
CASSRTVNTEAFF
TGTGCCAGCAGTAGGACAGTGAACACTGAAGCTTTCTTT
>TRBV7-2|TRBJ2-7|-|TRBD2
CASRVSGGVTYEQYF
TGTGCCAGCAGGGTTAGCGGGGGGGTAACCTACGAGCAGTACTTC
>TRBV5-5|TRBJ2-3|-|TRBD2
CASSRLAESTDTQYF
TGTGCCAGCAGCCGACTAGCGGAAAGCACAGATACGCAGTATTTT
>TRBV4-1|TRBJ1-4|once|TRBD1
CASSQGQGGDFRGNEKLFF
TGCGCCAGCAGCCAAGGTCAAGGGGGCGACTTTCGGGGTAATGAAAAACTGTTTTTT
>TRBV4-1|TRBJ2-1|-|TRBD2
CASSQDLVTSGDSYNEQFF
TGCGCCAGCAGCCAAGATTTAGTAACTAGCGGGGACTCCTACAATGAGCAGTTCTTC
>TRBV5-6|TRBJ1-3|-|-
CASSLLGPGNTIYF
TGTGCCAGCAGCTTGCTGGGCCCCGGAAACACCATATATTTT
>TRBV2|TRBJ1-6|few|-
CASSVASRQMYNSPLHF
TGTGCCAGCAGTGTCGCTAGTAGACAGATGTATAATTCACCCCTCCACTTT